This TCR beta chain was documented in a study of neurological immune-mediated disorders. MiXCR, applied by TCRdb to the 5' RACE reads, yields one record per CDR3 protein. The sample records 130,000 or so distinct CDR3 sequences, more than 2.5% being singletons. This clonotype was observed at least ten times. CDR3 size: 15 residues. After removal of 1 base from V and 5 bases from J, the junction contained 9 bases not matched to a gene. In germline, CDR1 is SGHRS, CDR2 YFSETQ. The receptor's source is a woman aged 30 to 39 with multiple sclerosis. The V and J genes are TRBV5-1 and TRBJ2-7; TRBD2 matches at 7 bases. Sequenced: PBMCs. CDR3 region: CASSLWGSGNHEQYF. In DNA form, the CDR3 reads TGCGCCAGCAGCTTGTGGGGAAGCGGGAACCACGAGCAGTACTTC.